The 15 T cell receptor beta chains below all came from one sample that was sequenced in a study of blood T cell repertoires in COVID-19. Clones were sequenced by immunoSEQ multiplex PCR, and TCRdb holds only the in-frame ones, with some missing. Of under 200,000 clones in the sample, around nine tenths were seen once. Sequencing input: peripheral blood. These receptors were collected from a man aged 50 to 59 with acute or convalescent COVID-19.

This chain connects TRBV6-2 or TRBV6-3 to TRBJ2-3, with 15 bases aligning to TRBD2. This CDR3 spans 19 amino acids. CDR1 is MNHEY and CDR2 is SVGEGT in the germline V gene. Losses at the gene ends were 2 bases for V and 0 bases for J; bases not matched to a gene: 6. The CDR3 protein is CASSYLGTSGGPSTDTQYF. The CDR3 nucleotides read TGTGCCAGCAGTTACCTCGGGACTAGCGGGGGGCCCAGCACAGATACGCAGTATTTT.

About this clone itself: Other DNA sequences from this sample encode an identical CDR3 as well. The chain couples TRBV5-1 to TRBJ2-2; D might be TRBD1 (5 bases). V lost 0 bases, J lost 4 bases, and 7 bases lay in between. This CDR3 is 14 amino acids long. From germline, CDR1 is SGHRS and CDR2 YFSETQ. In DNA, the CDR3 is TGCGCCAGCAGCTTGGGTACAGGCACCGGGGAGCTGTTTTTT. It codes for CASSLGTGTGELFF.

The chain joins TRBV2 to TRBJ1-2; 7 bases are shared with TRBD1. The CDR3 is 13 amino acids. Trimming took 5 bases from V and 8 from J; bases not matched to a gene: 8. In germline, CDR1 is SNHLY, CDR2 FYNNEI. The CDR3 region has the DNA TGTGCCAGCAGTCCCCGGACAGGCCAAGGCTACACCTTC. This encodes CASSPRTGQGYTF.

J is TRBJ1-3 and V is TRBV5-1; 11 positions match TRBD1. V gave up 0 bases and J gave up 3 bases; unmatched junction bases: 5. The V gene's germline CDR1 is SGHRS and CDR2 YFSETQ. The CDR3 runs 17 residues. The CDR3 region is CASSLGTGGPYGNTIYF. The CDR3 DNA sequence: TGCGCCAGCAGCTTGGGGACAGGGGGCCCCTATGGAAACACCATATATTTT.

This CDR3 reads CASQSHGVWPQHF. In DNA, the CDR3 is TGTGCCAGTCAGAGTCACGGGGTCTGGCCCCAGCATTTT. The V call is TRBV19, the J call TRBJ1-5; D is ambiguous. The CDR3 extends over 13 amino acids. Germline V CDR1 and CDR2: LNHDA, SQIVND (reference sequence). V dropped 8 bases and J dropped 9 bases, with 17 bases sitting between them.

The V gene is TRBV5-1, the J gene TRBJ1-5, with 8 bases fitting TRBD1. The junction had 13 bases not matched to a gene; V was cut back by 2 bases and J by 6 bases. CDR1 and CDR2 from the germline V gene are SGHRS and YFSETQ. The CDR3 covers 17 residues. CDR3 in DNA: TGCGCCAGCAGCTTACCACCGGACAGGGTGGAGTGTCAGCCCCAGCATTTT. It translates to CASSLPPDRVECQPQHF.

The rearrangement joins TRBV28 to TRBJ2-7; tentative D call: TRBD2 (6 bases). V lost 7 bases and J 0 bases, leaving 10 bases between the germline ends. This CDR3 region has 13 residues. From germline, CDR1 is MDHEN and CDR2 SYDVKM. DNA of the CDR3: TGTGCCAGCAACTCCGGGGGCTCCTACGAGCAGTACGTC. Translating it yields CASNSGGSYEQYV.

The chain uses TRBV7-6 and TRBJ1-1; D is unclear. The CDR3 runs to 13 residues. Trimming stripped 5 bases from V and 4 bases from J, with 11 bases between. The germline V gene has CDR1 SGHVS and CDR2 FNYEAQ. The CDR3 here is CASSLSGSTEAFF. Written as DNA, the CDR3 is TGTGCCAGCAGCCTGAGCGGGAGCACTGAAGCTTTCTTT.

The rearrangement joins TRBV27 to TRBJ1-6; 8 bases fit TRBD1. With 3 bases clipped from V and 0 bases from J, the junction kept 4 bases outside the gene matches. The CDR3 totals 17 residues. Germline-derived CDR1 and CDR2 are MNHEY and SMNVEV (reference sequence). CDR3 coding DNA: TGTGCCAGCAGTTTCGACAGGGGATACTCCTATAATTCACCCCTCCACTTT. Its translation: CASSFDRGYSYNSPLHF.

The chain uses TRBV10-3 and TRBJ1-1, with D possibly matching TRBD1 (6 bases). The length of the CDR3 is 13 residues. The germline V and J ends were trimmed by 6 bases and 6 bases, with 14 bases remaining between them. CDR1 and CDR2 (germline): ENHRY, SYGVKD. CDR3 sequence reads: CAIRSSGESEAFF. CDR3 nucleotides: TGTGCCATCAGATCGTCAGGGGAGTCTGAAGCTTTCTTT.

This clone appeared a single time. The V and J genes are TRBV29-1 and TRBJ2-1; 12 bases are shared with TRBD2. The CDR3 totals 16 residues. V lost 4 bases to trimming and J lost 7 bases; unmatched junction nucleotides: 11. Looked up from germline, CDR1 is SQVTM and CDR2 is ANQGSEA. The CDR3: CSVAGSRLAGANEQFF. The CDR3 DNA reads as TGCAGCGTTGCTGGGAGTCGACTAGCGGGAGCTAATGAGCAGTTCTTC.

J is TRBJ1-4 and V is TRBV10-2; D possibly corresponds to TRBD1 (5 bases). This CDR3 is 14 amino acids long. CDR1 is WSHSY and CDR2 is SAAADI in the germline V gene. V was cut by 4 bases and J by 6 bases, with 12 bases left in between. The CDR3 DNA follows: TGCGCCAGCAGTGTGAAGGGGTTTGATGAAAAACTGTTTTTT. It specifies CASSVKGFDEKLFF.

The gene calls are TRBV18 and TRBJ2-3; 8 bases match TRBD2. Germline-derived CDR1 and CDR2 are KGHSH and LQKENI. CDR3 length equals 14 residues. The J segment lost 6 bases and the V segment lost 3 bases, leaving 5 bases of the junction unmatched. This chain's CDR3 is CASSPGLAPDTQYF. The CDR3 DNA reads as TGTGCCAGCTCACCTGGACTAGCACCGGATACGCAGTATTTT.

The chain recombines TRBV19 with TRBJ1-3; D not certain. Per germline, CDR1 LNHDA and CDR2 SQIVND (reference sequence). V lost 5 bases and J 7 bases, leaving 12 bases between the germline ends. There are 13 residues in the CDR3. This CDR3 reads CASSLITVNTIYF. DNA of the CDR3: TGTGCCAGTAGTCTTATCACAGTCAACACCATATATTTT.

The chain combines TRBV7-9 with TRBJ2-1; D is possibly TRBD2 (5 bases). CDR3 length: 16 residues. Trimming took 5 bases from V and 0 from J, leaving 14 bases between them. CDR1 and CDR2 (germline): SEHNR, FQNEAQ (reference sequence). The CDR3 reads CASSPIGEGSYNEQFF. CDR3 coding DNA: TGTGCCAGCAGCCCCATCGGGGAAGGCTCCTACAATGAGCAGTTCTTC.